A selection of T cell receptor beta chains follows, all from one sample in a study of tumor and adjacent non-tumor tissue in lung cancer. TCRdb independently ran MiXCR on the multiplex PCR reads; one entry per CDR3 protein. The table has around 100,000 distinct CDR3 sequences, 50% to 70% seen once. Sequenced material: distant non-tumor lung tissue. These receptors came from a man aged 25-45 years with non-small cell lung cancer. The CDR3 runs from the conserved cysteine through the conserved F or W. D genes are given only for firm matches. A clone size is listed for some rows: how often the clone was seen (once, few, many), or a class if it is expanded.

d_call clone_size j_call v_call cdr3_aa cdr3_nt
TRBD1 many TRBJ1-2 TRBV4-1 CASSQEFGQGRGYTF TGCGCCAGCAGCCAAGAATTCGGACAGGGCCGTGGCTACACCTTC
TRBD1 many TRBJ1-4 TRBV6-6 CASSSPGQGATNEKLFF TGTGCCAGCAGTTCCCCGGGACAGGGGGCAACTAATGAAAAACTGTTTTTT
. . TRBJ1-4 TRBV6-2/TRBV6-3 CASSSSELGKLFF TGTGCCAGCAGTTCCTCAGAACTCGGAAAACTGTTTTTT
TRBD2 once TRBJ2-1 TRBV4-2 CASNHHSGGSSYNEQFF TGTGCCAGCAACCACCACAGCGGGGGGAGCTCCTATAATGAGCAGTTCTTC
TRBD1 once TRBJ1-1 TRBV6-6 CANRHTGDTEAFF TGCGCCAACAGGCATACAGGGGACACTGAAGCTTTCTTT
. . TRBJ1-1 TRBV7-8 CANSTRQMDTEAFF TGTGCCAACAGCACGCGACAGATGGACACTGAAGCTTTCTTT
. . TRBJ2-5 TRBV5-1 CASNLEGDWAVETQYF TGCGCCAGCAACTTGGAGGGTGACTGGGCGGTAGAGACCCAGTACTTC
. . TRBJ2-5 TRBV20-1 CSVAPALQEGTQYF TGCAGTGTTGCCCCCGCCCTCCAAGAGGGGACCCAGTACTTC
TRBD1 . TRBJ2-7 TRBV11-1 CASRPPGQTYEQYF TGTGCCAGCAGGCCTCCGGGACAGACCTACGAGCAGTACTTC
TRBD1 many TRBJ1-5 TRBV6-2/TRBV6-3 CASSRTGGFNQPQHF TGTGCCAGCAGTCGTACAGGGGGGTTCAATCAGCCCCAGCATTTT
. few TRBJ2-5 TRBV5-8 CASSQKGSDRRETQYF TGTGCCAGCAGCCAGAAGGGGTCTGATCGCCGGGAGACCCAGTACTTC
. . TRBJ1-2 TRBV29-1 CSADVAGAILGGYTF TGCAGCGCTGATGTTGCAGGGGCAATCCTGGGAGGCTACACCTTC
TRBD1 once TRBJ2-1 TRBV20-1 CSAVRQGTYNEQFF TGCAGTGCCGTGAGACAGGGCACATACAATGAGCAGTTCTTC
. . TRBJ1-2 TRBV12-3/TRBV12-4 CASSTLDGYYGFTF TGTGCCAGCAGTACACTAGACGGGTACTACGGCTTCACCTTC
. . TRBJ2-5 TRBV5-1 CASSPGLDQGTQYF TGCGCCAGCAGCCCAGGACTAGACCAAGGGACACAGTACTTC
. . TRBJ2-7 TRBV11-3 CASGINSYEQYF TGTGCCAGCGGCATTAACTCCTATGAGCAGTACTTC
. . TRBJ1-6 TRBV11-2 CASGANMENSPLHF TGTGCCAGCGGAGCCAACATGGAGAATTCACCCCTCCACTTT
. many TRBJ1-6 TRBV6-6 CASSYDLSSYNSPLHF TGTGCCAGCAGTTACGACCTCAGCTCCTATAATTCACCCCTCCACTTT
TRBD2 few TRBJ2-7 TRBV13 CASSPQGTNGYSYEQYF TGTGCCAGCAGCCCACAAGGGACTAACGGGTACTCCTACGAGCAGTACTTC
TRBD1 . TRBJ2-7 TRBV29-1 CSAGTGGPYEQYF TGCAGCGCTGGGACAGGAGGCCCCTACGAGCAGTACTTC
TRBD2 . TRBJ2-7 TRBV20-1 CSARSRRRAGGPDEQYF TGCAGTGCTAGAAGTCGAAGGCGAGCGGGAGGGCCCGACGAGCAGTACTTC
TRBD1 . TRBJ2-1 TRBV11-2 CASNSWTGGRNEQFF TGTGCCAGCAACTCATGGACAGGGGGGAGGAATGAGCAGTTCTTC
. . TRBJ2-5 TRBV11-2 CVSSARDGGETQYF TGTGTCAGCAGCGCCCGGGACGGAGGGGAGACCCAGTACTTT